Included here is one T cell receptor beta chain sequence, with context. In its sample, this clone was seen a few times. Its antigen is not yet known. Base qualities are not at hand, and no much larger clone is one base apart. CDR1 is given as SGHTS and CDR2 as YDEGEE, both from the germline V gene. V lost 5 bases and J lost 8 bases, and the count of bases not matched to a germline gene is 14. The CDR3 runs 15 residues from the cysteine to the phenylalanine. This entry keeps only the CDR3 DNA: 45 bases, framed from base 1. Sequencing of the TRB variable region was done with the immunoSEQ hsTCRB v3.0 assay at survey level resolution. TRB sequencing targeted a depth of about 35,000-50,000 T-cell genomes per sample. TRB libraries were pooled and sequenced on an Illumina MiSeq using a v3 150-cycle kit. Regarding the original processing steps: Repertoire analysis was run in R within a reproducible Nextflow workflow that covered QC, data transformation and analysis. Custom analyses were implemented in LymphoSeq2, an R package for AIRR-Seq data exploration. A handful of samples that yielded fewer than 5000 total TRB sequences were excluded, so that under 200 HIV repertoires were analyzed. Among the roughly 200 retained HIV repertoires, some 59 were collected before ART initiation and 129 after ART initiation. Repertoires were downsampled to 5000 TRB nucleotide sequences, with summary statistics averaged over 100 downsampling iterations. Only TRB sequences with CDR3 regions of at least seven amino acids were retained for analysis. Diversity was assessed using a clonality score derived from Shannon entropy and using the Gini coefficient. In the repertoire networks, any two of the top 5000 CDR3 amino acid sequences were connected whenever the two sequences differed by an edit distance of one. GLIPH2 predicted antigen specificity groups and MHC restriction for TRB CDR3 amino acid sequences. Known CMV, EBV, HIV or tissue antigen associations were flagged by matching CDR3 amino acid sequences against VDJdb and McPAS-TCR. Pre-ART, post-ART and control groups were compared with Wilcoxon signed-rank tests and Holm-Bonferroni correction. As stored in TCRdb, this immuneACCESS dataset retains in-frame rearrangements with V and J assigned. A fraction of the clones does not appear; measured against another copy, unresolved V genes explain less than half of the discrepancy, and the remainder lacks a known reason. V and J calls and clone size are copied from that table; D and trimming were computed from the DNA. Recorded for this sample are more than 11,000 clones; about 79% of them occurred a single time. The ten largest clones take up 6.5% to 7.5% of the sample.

The data belong to a study of long-term antiretroviral therapy in people with HIV (dated by TCRdb to between 2020 and 2023). At the level of the whole study: Collection of the earliest samples took place about a decade ahead of the 2015 WHO recommendation for immediate ART, at a time when ART was typically delayed until CD4 counts fell. Whether ART initiation and durable HIV suppression were associated with changes in peripheral blood TRB repertoire composition and diversity was tested in a retrospective serial study. The cohort contributed 150 to 200 cryopreserved PBMC samples from around 33 adults with confirmed HIV infection, collected serially over a mean of around 6 years (range 1-12). No cross-contamination during QIAcube processing turned up in test extractions that ran a monoclonal T-cell line alongside about 30 polyclonal samples. About 40% of the 30 participants with HIV were female. What the authors observed across the whole study: The samples span the years 2004 to 2017, and the ART regimens used may be less effective than current regimens. Because pre-ART samples had limited cell numbers, unsorted PBMC were profiled rather than sorted CD4+ and CD8+ T cells. CDR3 length ranges in HIV repertoires were narrower than in controls, and network structure suggested an antigen-experienced repertoire with only a slight naive shift after ART. Owing to limited PBMC availability, only the TCR beta chain was sequenced, without alpha chain pairing. A significant increase in TRB diversity was found to be associated with ART initiation, although TRB diversity was observed to remain significantly below that of transplant donor controls even after long-term ART. No data were available on ART adherence, viral resistance or therapy changes, limiting inferences about post-ART repertoire changes. The repertoire was dominated across all time points by expanded TRB clones identified before ART initiation, although this dominance was seen to fluctuate and to decrease in many PLHIV after ART.

To be included, a participant needed at least one PBMC sample from before ART initiation plus at least two post-ART samples. Treatment was received in the United States of America by all participants with HIV. Cryopreserved samples of about 1-11 million PBMC were thawed and washed before DNA extraction. At the time of the earliest PBMC sample for each participant with HIV, ages ranged from about 23 to 60 years. Each participant contributed PBMC samples from 1-4 timepoints before ART initiation and 2-8 timepoints after ART initiation, with a median of 7 samples. For every participant, serial HIV viral load, CD4+ T-cell count, ART history and demographic data were obtained. Using a Qiagen kit on a QIAcube, genomic DNA was extracted from unsorted PBMC, with samples processed in batches of 12.

Here the chain combines TRBV5-8 and TRBJ1-2, with 8 middle bases fitting TRBD1. This sequence was found in a man between 25 and 39 years old with HIV. The specimen was unsorted PBMCs, collected 0.4 years after starting antiretroviral therapy. The base sequence is TGTGCCAGCAGTTTGAGACAGGGGCGCAATCCCGGCTACACCTTC. Its protein reads: CASSLRQGRNPGYTF.